These 22 T cell receptor beta chains were sequenced from one sample in a study of OX40 agonist ivuxolimab in advanced cancers. Generated by immunoSEQ multiplex PCR, the TCRdb table keeps only in-frame clones and is missing some. Here the sample spans some 40,000 clones, around four fifths being singletons. The specimen comprised CD4+ or CD8+ T cells sorted from blood, sampled in a trial of the OX40 agonist ivuxolimab. Source of these receptors: an adult with an advanced solid tumor such as melanoma, head and neck, liver or kidney cancer.

The rearrangement joins TRBV19 to TRBJ1-5; the D gene is possibly TRBD1 (5 bases). The germline V gene encodes CDR1 LNHDA and CDR2 SQIVND (reference sequence). The ends were cut back, 5 bases at V and 0 bases at J, with 11 bases in the middle. The CDR3 spans 15 residues. CDR3 sequence (DNA): TGTGCCAGTAGTTCCAGACAGACTAGCAATCAGCCCCAGCATTTT. It specifies CASSSRQTSNQPQHF. Looking up the rest from reference TRBV19 and TRBJ1-5 gives the full variable domain: DGGITQSPKYLFRKEGQNVTLSCEQNLNHDAMYWYRQDPGQGLRLIYYSQIVNDFQKGDIAEGYSVSREKKESFPLTVTSAQKNPTAFYLCASSSRQTSNQPQHFGDGTRLSIL.

V and J are TRBV7-9 and TRBJ2-1; 8 bases match TRBD1. This CDR3 comprises 16 residues. Losses at the gene ends were 0 bases for V and 4 bases for J; bases not matched to a gene: 5. Per germline, CDR1 SEHNR and CDR2 FQNEAQ (reference sequence). CDR3 protein: CASSLASGGAYNEQFF. CDR3 nucleotide sequence: TGTGCCAGCAGCTTAGCGTCAGGGGGCGCGTACAATGAGCAGTTCTTC.

Regarding this clone: At one end, the junction sequence differs from germline, possibly due to a read error. Other DNA sequences of this sample code for an identical CDR3. V and J are TRBV29-1 and TRBJ1-2, with D possibly TRBD1 on 5 matching bases. This CDR3 has 13 residues. Germline CDR1 SQVTM, CDR2 ANQGSEA. CDR3 sequence reads: CSVQRQPRDGYTF. CDR3 nucleotide sequence: TGCAGCGTACAGAGACAGCCTCGGGATGGTTACACCTTC.

The CDR3 DNA follows: TGTGCCAGCAGTCCACCGATAGGGGGCGAATACAATGAGCAGTTCTTC. Translated, it gives CASSPPIGGEYNEQFF. This chain joins TRBV28 and TRBJ2-1, with 7 bases aligning to TRBD1. Germline V CDR1 and CDR2: MDHEN, SYDVKM. The CDR3 length is 16 residues. The V segment lost 5 bases and the J segment 4 bases; nucleotides outside the gene matches: 11.

The rearrangement joins TRBV2 to TRBJ2-3, with TRBD2 matching 7 bases. CDR1 SNHLY and CDR2 FYNNEI come from the germline V gene. This CDR3 spans 16 amino acids. V shed 8 bases, J shed 1 base, and the junction held 12 bases outside the gene matches. As DNA, the CDR3 is TGTGCCAGCCCTCGACCGGGAGGTGGGGGCACAGATACGCAGTATTTT. Its translation is CASPRPGGGGTDTQYF.

The rearrangement links TRBV9 to TRBJ1-5, with 7 bases aligning to TRBD1. V dropped 4 bases and J dropped 10; count of bases not matched to a gene: 11. Germline V lookup: CDR1 SGDLS, CDR2 YYNGEE. The CDR3 spans 14 residues. The CDR3 DNA is TGTGCCAGCAGCCCTCGGGACAGTATCAGCCCCCAGCATTTT. The encoded protein is CASSPRDSISPQHF.

This chain uses TRBV6-5 with TRBJ1-1; D ambiguous. The V gene lost 5 bases and the J gene lost 0 bases, with 4 bases spanning the gap. The CDR3 sequence is 12 residues long. From germline, CDR1 is MNHEY and CDR2 SVGAGI. In DNA form, the CDR3 reads TGTGCCAGCAGTAGGATGAACACTGAAGCTTTCTTT. It translates to CASSRMNTEAFF.

For the CDR3, the DNA is TGTGCCAGCAGTAAAACCGCCGGGACAGGGGAAGATACGCAGTATTTT. As protein: CASSKTAGTGEDTQYF. The chain carries TRBV6-4 and TRBJ2-3, with 10 bases that match TRBD1. The junction had 10 bases not matched to a gene; V was cut back by 5 bases and J by 5 bases. Germline V lookup: CDR1 MRHNA, CDR2 SNTAGT. The CDR3 contains 16 residues.

This clone came up a few times. This chain uses TRBV6-5 with TRBJ1-5; 8 positions agree with TRBD1. The CDR3 is made up of 13 amino acids. CDR1 and CDR2 from the germline V gene are MNHEY and SVGAGI. J lost 5 bases, V lost 6 bases, and 3 bases had no gene match. In DNA, the CDR3 is TGTGCCAGCAGCCGGACAGGGTATCAGCCCCAGCATTTT. Translated: CASSRTGYQPQHF.

CDR3 protein: CASSLEGQGLNKETQYF. The CDR3 DNA sequence: TGTGCCAGCAGCTTGGAGGGACAGGGCCTGAACAAAGAGACCCAGTACTTC. The chain links TRBV5-6 to TRBJ2-5, with 9 nucleotides matching TRBD1. The V and J ends lost 0 bases and 3 bases, in that order; junction bases with no gene match: 9. This CDR3 has 17 amino acids. Germline loops: CDR1 SGHDT, CDR2 YYEEEE.

This clone has a handful of counts. The V and J genes are TRBV5-4 and TRBJ1-1; 9 bases fit TRBD1. The ends lost 4 bases at V and 5 bases at J; junction bases unmatched: 6. The CDR3 extends over 14 amino acids. Germline V gene lookup returns CDR1 SGHNT and CDR2 YYREEE (reference sequence). In nucleotides, the CDR3 is TGTGCCAGCAGCGTGGGACAGGGCGGAACTGAAGCTTTCTTT. It translates to CASSVGQGGTEAFF.

This sequence joins TRBV7-2 and TRBJ2-1; D is possibly TRBD1 (5 bases). Trimming removed 5 bases from V and 8 bases from J, with 16 bases in between. Germline CDR1 and CDR2: SGHTA and FQGNSA. The CDR3 is 14 amino acids. The CDR3 protein is CASSRDQGRDEQFF. DNA for the CDR3: TGTGCCAGCAGCCGCGACCAGGGCCGCGATGAGCAGTTCTTC. Drawing the rest from reference TRBV7-2 and TRBJ2-1, the complete variable domain is GAGVSQSPSNKVTEKGKDVELRCDPISGHTALYWYRQSLGQGLEFLIYFQGNSAPDKSGLPSDRFSAERTGGSVSTLTIQRTQQEDSAVYLCASSRDQGRDEQFFGPGTRLTVL.

Only one count was recorded for this clone. The chain couples TRBV19 to TRBJ1-1; no reliable D call. CDR1 is LNHDA, CDR2 SQIVND, per germline (reference sequence). The CDR3 spans 11 residues. The ends were cut back, 7 bases at V and 5 bases at J, with 8 bases in the middle. CDR3 sequence (DNA): TGTGCCAGTAATTGGTGGACTGAAGCTTTCTTT. Protein sequence: CASNWWTEAFF.

The chain couples TRBV2 to TRBJ2-7; 8 nucleotides agree with TRBD1. The CDR3 contains 15 residues. V dropped 9 bases and J dropped 7; count of bases not matched to a gene: 17. From germline, CDR1 is SNHLY and CDR2 FYNNEI. DNA for the CDR3: TGTGCCAGTCACCCTTCCGGACAGGGTGGCTCTGAGCAGTACTTC. Translated: CASHPSGQGGSEQYF.

The rearrangement links TRBV19 to TRBJ2-1; 11 nucleotides agree with TRBD2. Germline V gives CDR1 LNHDA, CDR2 SQIVND (reference sequence). The trim removed 5 bases at V and 5 bases at J, leaving 2 bases unmatched. CDR3 length: 14 residues. The CDR3 here is CASSLAGGNNEQFF. In nucleotides, the CDR3 is TGTGCCAGTAGTTTAGCGGGAGGGAACAATGAGCAGTTCTTC.

The V and J genes are TRBV4-1 and TRBJ2-2; TRBD1 might be the D (6 bases). Germline CDR1 is MGHRA and CDR2 is YSYEKL. CDR3 length equals 17 residues. The germline V and J ends were trimmed by 3 bases and 0 bases, with 14 bases remaining between them. The CDR3 coding sequence is TGCGCCAGCAGCCACATACAGGGTGGGTCGAACACCGGGGAGCTGTTTTTT. Translating gives CASSHIQGGSNTGELFF.

The chain is built from TRBV11-2 and TRBJ2-1; TRBD1 aligns across 7 bases. Germline V gene sequence: CDR1 SGHAT, CDR2 FQNNGV. The CDR3 has 15 residues. Unmatched junction bases numbered 6, after V lost 0 bases and J lost 7 bases. CDR3: CASSLDQTGRNEQFF. Written as DNA, the CDR3 is TGTGCCAGCAGCTTAGATCAGACAGGGCGGAATGAGCAGTTCTTC.

This clone was counted only a few times. This rearrangement joins TRBV2 to TRBJ1-5; D is undetermined. CDR1 and CDR2 (germline): SNHLY, FYNNEI. With 3 bases removed from V and 6 bases from J, the gap between germline ends came to 6 bases. The CDR3 sequence is 12 residues long. The CDR3, as DNA: TGTGCCAGCAGTGATGAGGGTCAGCCCCAGCATTTT. This translates into CASSDEGQPQHF.

The chain recombines TRBV7-8 with TRBJ2-5; D is possibly TRBD2 (6 bases). V dropped 6 bases and J dropped 7 bases, with 18 bases sitting between them. The CDR3 contains 14 residues. From germline, CDR1 is SGHVS and CDR2 FQNEAQ. The CDR3 nucleotides read TGTGCCAGCAGTCCTACAGAGGAGGGTTGGACCCAGTACTTC. It specifies CASSPTEEGWTQYF.

The table lists this clone with a few counts. This chain links TRBV2 with TRBJ1-5, with TRBD1 matching 8 bases. With V trimmed by 6 bases and J by 7 bases, 5 bases remained unmatched. The CDR3 consists of 13 residues. Per germline, CDR1 SNHLY and CDR2 FYNNEI. The CDR3 coding sequence is TGTGCCAGCAGCCCCGGACAGGGACAGCCCCAGCATTTT. It codes for CASSPGQGQPQHF.

The chain joins TRBV19 to TRBJ1-1; possible D gene TRBD1, 6 bases. V was shortened by 7 bases and J by 0 bases, with 9 bases between the two germline ends. The CDR3 has 13 amino acids. Germline CDR1 and CDR2: LNHDA and SQIVND (reference sequence). For the CDR3, the DNA is TGTGCCAGTAAACAGGGCCTGAACACTGAAGCTTTCTTT. Protein product: CASKQGLNTEAFF.

The chain couples TRBV7-2 to TRBJ2-5; D is unclear. CDR3 length: 13 amino acids. Germline V gives CDR1 SGHTA, CDR2 FQGNSA. V lost 5 bases and J lost 2, with 9 bases in between. CDR3 region: CASSQLDQETQYF. The CDR3 coding sequence is TGTGCCAGCAGCCAACTCGATCAAGAGACCCAGTACTTC.